This TCR beta chain was found in a study of shared clonotypes between healthy human individuals. Study-wide context: Per-donor plates numbered three CD4 naive, three CD4 memory, two CD8 naive and one CD8 memory.

There are 15 residues in the CDR3. Method: immunoSEQ multiplex PCR; TCRdb's copy keeps in-frame clones and lacks some. The table shows a few hundred thousand clones, with under 80% occurring only once. Sequenced material: memory CD4+ T cells sorted from blood. The subset denotes: CD45RA-negative fraction. The receptor was derived from a man younger than 45 in good health. The chain joins TRBV12-1 to TRBJ1-5; the table's D gene call, TRBD1, was not cross checked with the DNA. TRBV12-1 is described as a pseudogene. The CDR3 loop reads CASSCEDRGHQPQHF. CDR3 coding DNA: TGTGCCAGCAGCTGCGAGGACAGGGGGCATCAGCCCCAGCATTTT.